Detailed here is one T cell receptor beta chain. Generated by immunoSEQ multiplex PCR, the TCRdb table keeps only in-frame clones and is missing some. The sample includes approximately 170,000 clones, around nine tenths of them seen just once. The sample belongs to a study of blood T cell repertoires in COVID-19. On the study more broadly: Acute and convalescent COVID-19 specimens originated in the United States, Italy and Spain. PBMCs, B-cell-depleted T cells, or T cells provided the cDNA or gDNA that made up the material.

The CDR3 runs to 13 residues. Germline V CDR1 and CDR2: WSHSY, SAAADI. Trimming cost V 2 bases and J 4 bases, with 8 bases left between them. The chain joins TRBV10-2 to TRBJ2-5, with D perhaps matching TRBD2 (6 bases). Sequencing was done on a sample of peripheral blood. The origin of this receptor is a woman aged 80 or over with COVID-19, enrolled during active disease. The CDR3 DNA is TGCGCCAGCAGTGAGAGGAGGGGAGAGACCCAGTACTTC. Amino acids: CASSERRGETQYF.